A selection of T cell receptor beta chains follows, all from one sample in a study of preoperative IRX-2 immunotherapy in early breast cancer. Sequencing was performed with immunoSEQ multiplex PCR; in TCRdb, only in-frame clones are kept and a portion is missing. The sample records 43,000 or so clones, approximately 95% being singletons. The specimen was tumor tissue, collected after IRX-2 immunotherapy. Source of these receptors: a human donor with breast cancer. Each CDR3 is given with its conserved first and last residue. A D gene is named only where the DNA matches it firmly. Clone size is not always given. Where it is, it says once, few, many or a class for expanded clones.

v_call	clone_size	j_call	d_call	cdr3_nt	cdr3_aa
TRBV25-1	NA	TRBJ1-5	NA	TGTGCCAGCAGTGAAAGGTCCTCAGGACAGCCCCAGCATTTT	CASSERSSGQPQHF
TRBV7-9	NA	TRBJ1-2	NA	TGTGCCAGCAGCTTCGATCTGGGACTCACGGGGGGCTACACCTTC	CASSFDLGLTGGYTF
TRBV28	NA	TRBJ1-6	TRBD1	TGTGCCAGCAGTTTAACCCCGACAGGGGTGAATTCACCCCTCCACTTT	CASSLTPTGVNSPLHF
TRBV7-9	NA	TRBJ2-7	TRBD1	TGTGCCAGCAGCTTGGCTTGGGACAGCCATTACGAGCAGTACTTC	CASSLAWDSHYEQYF
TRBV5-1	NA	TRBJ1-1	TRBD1	TGCGCCAGCAGTCAACAACCCGGGACAGAGAACACTGAAGCTTTCTTT	CASSQQPGTENTEAFF
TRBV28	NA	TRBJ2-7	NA	TGTGCCAGCAGTTTATGGCTGGAGAGAGCGTCCACGGGCTACGAGCAGTACTTC	CASSLWLERASTGYEQYF
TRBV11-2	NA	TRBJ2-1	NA	TGTGCCAGCAGCCGCGGGACTCAGCGCAATGAGCAGTTCTTC	CASSRGTQRNEQFF
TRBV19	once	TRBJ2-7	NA	TGTGCCAGTAGTCTCGGGACATTCAACGAGCAGTACTTC	CASSLGTFNEQYF
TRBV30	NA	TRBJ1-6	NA	TGTGCCTGGAGTTATGTGATGGGGAACAGTAATTCACCCCTCCACTTT	CAWSYVMGNSNSPLHF
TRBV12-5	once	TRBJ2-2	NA	TGTGCTAGTGGTTTGGTAGGGGGGGGCACCGGGGAGCTGTTTTTT	CASGLVGGGTGELFF
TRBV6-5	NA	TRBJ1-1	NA	TGTGCCAGCAGCCACGGGGTTGGGGCTTTCTTT	CASSHGVGAFF
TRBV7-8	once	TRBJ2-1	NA	TGTGCCAGCAGCCGCCGACTTGGTGAGCAGTTCTTC	CASSRRLGEQFF
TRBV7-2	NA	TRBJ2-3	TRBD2	TGTGCCAGCAGCTTAGCTAGCGGGAGCACAGATACGCAGTATTTT	CASSLASGSTDTQYF
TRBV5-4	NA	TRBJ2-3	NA	TGTGCCAGCAGCTTGTTGTGGCGGGGGCGCACAGATACGCAGTATTTT	CASSLLWRGRTDTQYF
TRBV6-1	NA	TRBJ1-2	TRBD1	TGTGCCAGCAGTGAGGGACAGGGTTACTATGGCTACACCTTC	CASSEGQGYYGYTF
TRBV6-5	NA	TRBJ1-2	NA	TGTGCCAGCAGCCGAAACCGGGTGCGCTACACCTTC	CASSRNRVRYTF
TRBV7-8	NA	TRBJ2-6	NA	TGTGCCAGCAGCTCCGGATGGTTCTCTGGGGCCAACGTCCTGACTTTC	CASSSGWFSGANVLTF
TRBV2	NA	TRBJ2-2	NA	TGTGCCAGCAGGGAGACCGGGGAGCTGTTTTTT	CASRETGELFF
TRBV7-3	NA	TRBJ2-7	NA	TGTGCCAGCAGCCAAGGGGGTGGATACGAGCAGTACTTC	CASSQGGGYEQYF
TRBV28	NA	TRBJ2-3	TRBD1	TGTGCCAGCAGTTGGACAGGGGGTACGCAGTATTTT	CASSWTGGTQYF
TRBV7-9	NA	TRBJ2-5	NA	TGTGCCAGCAGCTTACAGCAGGGGTACCAAGAGACCCAGTACTTC	CASSLQQGYQETQYF
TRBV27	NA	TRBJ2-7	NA	TGTGCCAGCAGTTTCCCCTCCTACGAGCAGTACTTC	CASSFPSYEQYF
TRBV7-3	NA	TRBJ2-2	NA	TGTGCCAGCAGCCCATACACCGGGGAGCTGTTTTTT	CASSPYTGELFF
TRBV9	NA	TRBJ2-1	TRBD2	TGTGCCAGCAGCCGGACTAGCGGGAACCACAATGAGCAGTTCTTC	CASSRTSGNHNEQFF
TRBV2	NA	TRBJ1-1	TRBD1	TGTGCCAGCAGGGGGACAGGGGGTGCGAACACTGAAGCTTTCTTT	CASRGTGGANTEAFF
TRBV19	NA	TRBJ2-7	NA	TGTGCCAGCACAACGATAGGCATCGCGGCCGAGCAGTACTTC	CASTTIGIAAEQYF
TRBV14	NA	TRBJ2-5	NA	TGTGCCAGCAGCCAAGATGGTGCGAGGGAGACCCAGTACTTC	CASSQDGARETQYF
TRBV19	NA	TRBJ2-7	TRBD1	TGTGCCAGTAGTCCGCGGACAGGGATAGGCGTCTACGAGCAGTACTTC	CASSPRTGIGVYEQYF
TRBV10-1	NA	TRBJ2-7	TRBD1	TGCGCCAGCATAAAAGACAGGGTTATCGGCTACGAGCAGTACTTC	CASIKDRVIGYEQYF
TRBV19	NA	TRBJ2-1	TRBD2	TGTGCCAGTAGTATACGGGCGGGGGGGTCCTACAATGAGCAGTTCTTC	CASSIRAGGSYNEQFF
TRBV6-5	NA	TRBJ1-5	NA	TGTGCCAGCAGCCAGTACAGCAATCAGCCCCAGCATTTT	CASSQYSNQPQHF
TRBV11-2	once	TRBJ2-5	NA	TGTGCCAGCAGCTCAACCTGGGACTGGCCGGAGTACTTC	CASSSTWDWPEYF
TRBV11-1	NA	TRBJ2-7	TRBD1	TGTGCCAGCAGCCCTACGGGACAGGGTATTGTCGAGCAGTACTTC	CASSPTGQGIVEQYF
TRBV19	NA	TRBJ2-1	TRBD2	TGTGCCAGTAGTACCAGGACTAGCTTGGATGAGCAGTTCTTC	CASSTRTSLDEQFF
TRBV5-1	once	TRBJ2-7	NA	TGCGCCAGCAGCTTCGATAACCGACAGGTGTTGATCCCCTACGAGCAGTACTTC	CASSFDNRQVLIPYEQYF
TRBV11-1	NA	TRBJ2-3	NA	TGTGCCAGCAGCTTAGGACCGGGGGCAGATACGCAGTATTTT	CASSLGPGADTQYF
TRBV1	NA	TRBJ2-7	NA	TGCACCAGCAGCCAAGATTGGACTACGGCCTACGAGCAGTACTTC	CTSSQDWTTAYEQYF
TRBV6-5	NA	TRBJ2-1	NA	TGTGCCAGCAGTCTTAGCTCCTACAATGAGCAGTTCTTC	CASSLSSYNEQFF
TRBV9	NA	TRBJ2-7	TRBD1	TGTGCCAGCAGCACCCGGCCAGGGGGCTTGCAGTACTTC	CASSTRPGGLQYF
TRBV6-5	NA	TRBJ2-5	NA	TGTGCCAGCAGATTACAGGTATCCCAAGAGACCCAGTACTTC	CASRLQVSQETQYF
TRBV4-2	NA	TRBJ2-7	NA	TGTGCCAGCAGCCGGACACGGGCGGGGAACTACGAGCAGTACTTC	CASSRTRAGNYEQYF
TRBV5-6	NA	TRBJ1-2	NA	TGTGCCAGCAGCTTGGGGTCGTCCCGCTATGGCTACACCTTC	CASSLGSSRYGYTF
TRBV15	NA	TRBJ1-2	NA	TGTGCCACCAGCAGAGATAGGTACGCGAGCGGCTACACCTTC	CATSRDRYASGYTF
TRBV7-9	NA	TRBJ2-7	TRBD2	TGTGCCAGCAGCTTAGGCCCAGCGGGATCCTTCGGATACGAGCAGTACTTC	CASSLGPAGSFGYEQYF
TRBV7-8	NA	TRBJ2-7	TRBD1	TGTGCCAGCAGCTGGACAGGGATCGATGGGGAGCAGTACTTC	CASSWTGIDGEQYF
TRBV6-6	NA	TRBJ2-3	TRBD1	TGTGCCAGCAGTTACGAGGGACAGGGAAGGGATACGCAGTATTTT	CASSYEGQGRDTQYF
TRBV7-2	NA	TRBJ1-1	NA	TGTGCCAGCAGCTCCCCTTACAGGGTTATGGCTTTCTTT	CASSSPYRVMAFF
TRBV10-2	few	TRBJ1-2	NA	TGCGCCAGCAGTGAAGCGGTCGGCTACACCTTC	CASSEAVGYTF
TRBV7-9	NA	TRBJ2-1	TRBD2	TGTGCCAGCAGCTTATGGCTAGCGGGGAACAATGAGCAGTTCTTC	CASSLWLAGNNEQFF